This TCR beta chain was retrieved from a study of PD-1 blockade in classical Hodgkin lymphoma. Study results and caveats: When set against healthy donors, newly diagnosed patients were reported to show lower baseline TCR diversity.

CDR1 SQVTM and CDR2 ANQGSEA come from the germline V gene. The CDR3 is 12 amino acids. The V gene lost 4 bases and the J gene lost 2 bases, with 6 bases spanning the gap. Produced via immunoSEQ multiplex PCR; TCRdb's table is partial and in-frame only. This sample has around 25,000 clones, with roughly 84% found just once. Every patient experienced relapse after autologous stem cell transplantation, and brentuximab vedotin exposure varied. Magnetic depletion of unwanted cells isolated CD4+ T cells from thawed PBMCs. Comments on this clone: Its antigen is unknown.

The sequences come from CD4+ T cells from blood, collected at baseline. This receptor was obtained from a human donor with classical Hodgkin lymphoma. The chain links TRBV29-1 to TRBJ1-5; D gene ambiguous. The CDR3, as DNA: TGCAGCGTTGGCGACGGCAATCAGCCCCAGCATTTT. As protein: CSVGDGNQPQHF. The full variable domain, in which reference TRBV29-1 and TRBJ1-5 provide the parts outside the CDR3, is SAVISQKPSRDICQRGTSLTIQCQVDSQVTMMFWYRQQPGQSLTLIATANQGSEATYESGFVIDKFPISRPNLTFSTLTVSNMSPEDSSIYLCSVGDGNQPQHFGDGTRLSIL.